This T cell receptor beta chain appears in the sequencing data of a study of T cell responses to AZD1222 COVID-19 vaccine (dated by TCRdb to about 2021). Context from the whole study: AZD1222 recipients given second doses at about 4 weeks or at about 12 weeks were pooled, since spike-specific TCR depth and breadth were not found to differ between the two schedules. TCR sequencing was performed for fewer than 250 trial participants, of whom about 210 were given two doses of AZD1222 and about 25 were given two doses of MenACWY control vaccine. Trial participants were enrolled by age into subgroups of 18-55, 56-69 and 70-plus years, and around 150, 29 and 61 TCR-sequenced participants, respectively, were included in these subgroups. The paper as a whole reports these results and caveats: After two AZD1222 doses, both the breadth and the depth of spike-specific TCRs were significantly higher than at day 0 and than in MenACWY recipients. Only 5 to 7 AZD1222 recipients were SARS-CoV-2 seropositive at baseline, limiting conclusions about previously exposed vaccinees. The whole spike protein was spanned by vaccine-associated CD4 TCRs, and dominant responses were seen in regions 160-218 and 743-854. Participants were mostly white British and included more females than males, and it was suggested by the authors that clonal diversity may have been underestimated. Reportedly, almost half of the unique spike-specific TCRs recognized epitopes lying outside the regions that are mutated in the B.1.351 and B.1.1.7 variants. In the small 56-69-year group, the increase in depth fell short of significance, most likely because of low power. Because no day 14 peak-response samples were available, the repertoires could be characterized only after the peak T cell response.

For this chain, trimming is 8 bases at the V end and 0 bases at the J end, and the number of junction bases without a gene match is 8. The CDR3 covers 14 residues, taking in both the cysteine and the phenylalanine. Only CDR3 DNA remains: 42 bases, in frame from the first base. In the germline V gene, CDR1 corresponds to SGHRS and CDR2 to YFSETQ. The CDR3 regions of human TCRbeta chains were subjected to immunosequencing. The paper's processing steps were these. Repertoire TCRs were matched against a reference library of SARS-CoV-2-specific TCRs generated with the MIRA antigen-specificity platform. Breadth was defined as the fraction of unique TCRs that were SARS-CoV-2-associated, and depth was defined as the fraction of total T cells that were SARS-CoV-2-associated. Using the MIRA data, each spike-specific TCR was assigned both to the spike region to which the TCR was reactive and to a CD4 or CD8 class. Log10-transformed breadth and depth values were compared by one-way ANOVA with Sidak's multiple comparisons tests. TCRdb's version of the immuneACCESS table is confined to in-frame rearrangements and falls short of the full clone set. An unresolved V gene accounts for under half of the shortfall where checked; the remainder is of unknown origin. The DNA was the basis for D and trimming; V, J and clone size are from that table. A total of about 140,000 clones appear in this sample, 84% of them only once. Roughly 4% of the sample is taken by the ten largest.

Concerning this clone: No antigen is known for it. Qualities for individual bases were not recorded, and no much larger clone is one base off.

The time point label, read with the paper, signifies: baseline before first vaccination. Samples from vaccinated people were obtained from the UK trials COV001 and COV002, which included a single-blind randomized controlled phase 2/3 trial of AZD1222 (ChAdOx1 nCoV-19) in healthy adults. Trial participant PBMC samples were collected at day 0 and day 28 after the second dose for TCRbeta chain sequencing. Sequencing was performed on peripheral blood, taken on day 0 of AZD1222 vaccination. The origin of this receptor is an adult in good health. The chain was built from TRBV5-1 and TRBJ2-7; TRBD1 matches 7 bases in the middle. The CDR3 protein is CASHRDSHSYEQYF. The bases are TGCGCCAGTCACCGGGACAGCCACTCCTACGAGCAGTACTTC.